This passage covers 2 T cell receptor beta chains from one sample sequenced in a study of shared clonotypes between healthy human individuals. TCRdb keeps only in-frame clones here, not all; method: immunoSEQ multiplex PCR. Found here are about half a million clones, 81% of them singletons; the top ten hold approximately 12%. Sequencing used PBMCs. The receptors shown here come from a woman in her thirties or forties in good health. Some clones in this sample may be carry-over from other donors' samples.

This chain links TRBV18 with TRBJ2-7; TRBD2 aligns across 9 bases. Per the germline V gene, CDR1 is KGHSH and CDR2 is LQKENI. The CDR3 spans 13 residues. With 5 bases clipped from V and 5 bases from J, the junction kept 4 bases outside the gene matches. CDR3 residues: CASSGVAGDEQYF. CDR3 nucleotides: TGTGCCAGCTCAGGGGTAGCGGGAGACGAGCAGTACTTC. The variable domain in full, completed from reference TRBV18 and TRBJ2-7, reads NAGVMQNPRHLVRRRGQEARLRCSPMKGHSHVYWYRQLPEEGLKFMVYLQKENIIDESGMPKERFSAEFPKEGPSILRIQQVVRGDSAAYFCASSGVAGDEQYFGPGTRLTVT.

A word on this clone: One base away lies a much larger clone, so this may be a sequencing read error. Other DNA sequences within the sample encode an identical CDR3. The chain joins TRBV28 to TRBJ2-1; 9 nucleotides match TRBD2. This CDR3 region has 17 residues. CDR1 and CDR2 (germline): MDHEN, SYDVKM. As DNA, the CDR3 is TGTGCCAGCAGTTTATCCACGACTAGCGGCTCCTACAACGAGCAGTTCTTC. It specifies CASSLSTTSGSYNEQFF.